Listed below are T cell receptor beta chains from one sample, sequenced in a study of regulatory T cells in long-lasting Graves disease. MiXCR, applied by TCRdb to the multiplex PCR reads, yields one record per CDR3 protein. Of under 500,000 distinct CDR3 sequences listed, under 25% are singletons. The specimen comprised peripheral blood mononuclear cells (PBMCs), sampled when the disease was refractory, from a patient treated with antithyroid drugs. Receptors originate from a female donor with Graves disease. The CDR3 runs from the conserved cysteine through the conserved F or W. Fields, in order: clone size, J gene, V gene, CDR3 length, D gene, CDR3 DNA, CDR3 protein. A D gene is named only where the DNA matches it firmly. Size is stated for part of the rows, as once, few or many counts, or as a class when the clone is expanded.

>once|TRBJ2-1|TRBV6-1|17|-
TGTGCCAGCAGACAACTCCTTTGGCGGGAAGGGGCGAATGAGCAGTTCTTC
CASRQLLWREGANEQFF
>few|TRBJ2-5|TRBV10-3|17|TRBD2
TGTGCCATCAGTGGTGGGAGACTAGCGGGTTCCCAAGAGACCCAGTACTTC
CAISGGRLAGSQETQYF
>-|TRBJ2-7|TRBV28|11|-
TGTGCCGCCGGGGGTTGGGACGAGCAGTACTTC
CAAGGWDEQYF
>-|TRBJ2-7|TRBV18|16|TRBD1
TGTGCCAGCTCACCAAGAACCGGGACAGGGGCGGACGAGCAGTACTTC
CASSPRTGTGADEQYF
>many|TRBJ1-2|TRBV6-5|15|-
TGTGCCAGCAGTTACTTCGGGGCCGGACTTTATGGCTACACCTTC
CASSYFGAGLYGYTF
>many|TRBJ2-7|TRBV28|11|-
TGTGCCAGCTCATGGAAATACGAGCAGTACTTC
CASSWKYEQYF
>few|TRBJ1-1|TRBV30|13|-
TGTGCCTGGAGTGTACAGGGTTTCACTGAAGCTTTCTTT
CAWSVQGFTEAFF
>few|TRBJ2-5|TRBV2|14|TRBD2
TGTGCCAGCAGGCAAGCGGGAGATGGAGAGACCCAGTACTTC
CASRQAGDGETQYF
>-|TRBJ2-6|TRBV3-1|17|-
TGTGCCAGCAGCCAAGACCACAGCCACTCTGGGGCCAACGTCCTGACTTTC
CASSQDHSHSGANVLTF
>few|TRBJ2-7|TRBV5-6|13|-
TGTGCCAGCAGCTCCCTCCCAGGGTACGAGCAGTACTTC
CASSSLPGYEQYF
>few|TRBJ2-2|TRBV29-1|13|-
TGCAGCGCCCGACAGACTAACACCGGGGAGCTGTTTTTT
CSARQTNTGELFF
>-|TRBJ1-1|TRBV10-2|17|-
TGCGCCAGCAGTGATAGACGGGCCCGACTAATGAACACTGAAGCTTTCTTT
CASSDRRARLMNTEAFF
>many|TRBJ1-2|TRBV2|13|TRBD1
TGTGCCAGTGGACAGGGGGACAACTATGGCTACACCTTC
CASGQGDNYGYTF
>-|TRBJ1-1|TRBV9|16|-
TGCGCCAGCAGCTCGACGCGGCCGGGGCAGAAGACTGAAGCTTTCTTT
CASSSTRPGQKTEAFF
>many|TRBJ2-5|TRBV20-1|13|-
TGCAGTGCTACCGGACCAGTCCAAGAGACCCAGTACTTC
CSATGPVQETQYF
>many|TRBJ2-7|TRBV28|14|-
TGTGCCAGCAGTCCTCCGGGGGACTCCTACGAGCAGTACTTC
CASSPPGDSYEQYF
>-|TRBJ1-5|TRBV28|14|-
TGTGCCAGCAGTGGGACATACAGCAATCAGCCCCAGCATTTT
CASSGTYSNQPQHF
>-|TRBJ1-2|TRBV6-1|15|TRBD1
TGTGCCAGCAGTATCTACCAGGGGGTCGACTATGGCTACACCTTC
CASSIYQGVDYGYTF
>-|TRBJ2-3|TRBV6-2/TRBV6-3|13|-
TGTGCCAGCAGTTCTGGACATCCAGATACGCAGTATTTT
CASSSGHPDTQYF
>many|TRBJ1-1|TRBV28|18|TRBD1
TGTGCCAGCAGTTTAGGGGCCCCGGGGACAGACCAGAACACTGAAGCTTTCTTT
CASSLGAPGTDQNTEAFF
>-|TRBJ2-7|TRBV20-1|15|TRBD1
TGCAGTGCTAGATCGGACAGGGGTAGAAGCTACGAGCAGTACTTC
CSARSDRGRSYEQYF
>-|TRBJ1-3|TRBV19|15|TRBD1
TGTGCCAGTACCAGGACAGGGGGTCCGGGAAACACCATATATTTT
CASTRTGGPGNTIYF
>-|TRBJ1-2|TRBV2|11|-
TGTGCCAGCATTGCTTTGGGGGGCTACACCTTC
CASIALGGYTF
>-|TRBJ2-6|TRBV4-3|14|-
TGCGCCAGCAGCCAAGATACAGGGGCCAACGTCCTGACTTTC
CASSQDTGANVLTF
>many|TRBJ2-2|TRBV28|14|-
TGTGCCAGCAGGATTCGAGGGGGTTCCGGGGAGCTGTTTTTT
CASRIRGGSGELFF
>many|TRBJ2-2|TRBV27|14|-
TGTGCCAGCAGTTCGATAGGGAACACCGGGGAGCTGTTTTTT
CASSSIGNTGELFF
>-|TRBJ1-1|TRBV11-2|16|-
TGTGCCAGCAGCTTACGCCGTACAGACCCGTCTACTGAAGCTTTCTTT
CASSLRRTDPSTEAFF
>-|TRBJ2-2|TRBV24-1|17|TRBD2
TGTGCCACCAGTGAGGGACTAGCGGGAGGACACACCGGGGAGCTGTTTTTT
CATSEGLAGGHTGELFF
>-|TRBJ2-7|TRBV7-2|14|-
TGTGCCAGCAGCCATCTAGCACTTGTACACGAGCAGTACTTC
CASSHLALVHEQYF
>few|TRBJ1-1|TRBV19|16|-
TGTGCCAGTAGTATGAGCGAGGCAAACTTAGCCACTGAAGCTTTCTTT
CASSMSEANLATEAFF
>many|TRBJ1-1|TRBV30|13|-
TGTGCCTGGAGCGCAAACATGAACACTGAAGCTTTCTTT
CAWSANMNTEAFF
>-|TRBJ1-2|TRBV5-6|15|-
TGTGCCAGCAGCTCGGTAGACAGGACCAGTTATGGCTACACCTTC
CASSSVDRTSYGYTF
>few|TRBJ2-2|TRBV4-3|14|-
TGCGCAAGCAGCCAAGATCGACTGGTCGGGGAGCTGTTTTTT
CASSQDRLVGELFF
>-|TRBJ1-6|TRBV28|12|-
TGTGCCAGCAGTTCGAACCTATTCCCCCTCCACTTT
CASSSNLFPLHF
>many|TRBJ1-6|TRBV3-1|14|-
TGTGCCAGCAGCCGATGGGACCTAAATTCACCCCTCCACTTT
CASSRWDLNSPLHF
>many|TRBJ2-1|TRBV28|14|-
TGTGCCAGCAGTCTCGGATTTCGGGACAATGAGCAGTTCTTC
CASSLGFRDNEQFF
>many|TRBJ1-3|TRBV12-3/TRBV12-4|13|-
TGTGCCAGCTCGACCGGGACTGGAAACACCATATATTTT
CASSTGTGNTIYF
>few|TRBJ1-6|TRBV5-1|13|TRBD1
TGCGCCAGCAGCTTGGCAGGGGGTTCACCCCTCCACTTT
CASSLAGGSPLHF
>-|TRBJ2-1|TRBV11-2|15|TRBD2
TGTGCCAGCAGCTATGCTAGCGGGCCGTACAATGAGCAGTTCTTC
CASSYASGPYNEQFF
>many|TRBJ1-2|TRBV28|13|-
TGTGCCAGCAGTTTTAGCAGAGGGTATGGCTACACCTTC
CASSFSRGYGYTF
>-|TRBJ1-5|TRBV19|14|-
TGTGCCAGTAGTATAGGTAACCTCTATCAGCCCCAGCATTTT
CASSIGNLYQPQHF
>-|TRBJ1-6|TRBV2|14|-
TGTGCCAGCAGTGAAGGGGAAACTAATTCACCCCTCCACTTT
CASSEGETNSPLHF
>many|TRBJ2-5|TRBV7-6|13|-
TGTGCCAGCAGCTTTTTGGGACAAGAGACCCAGTACTTC
CASSFLGQETQYF
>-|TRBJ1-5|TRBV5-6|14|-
TGTGCCAGCAGCTTGAGGCCGCGCAATCAGCCCCAGCATTTT
CASSLRPRNQPQHF